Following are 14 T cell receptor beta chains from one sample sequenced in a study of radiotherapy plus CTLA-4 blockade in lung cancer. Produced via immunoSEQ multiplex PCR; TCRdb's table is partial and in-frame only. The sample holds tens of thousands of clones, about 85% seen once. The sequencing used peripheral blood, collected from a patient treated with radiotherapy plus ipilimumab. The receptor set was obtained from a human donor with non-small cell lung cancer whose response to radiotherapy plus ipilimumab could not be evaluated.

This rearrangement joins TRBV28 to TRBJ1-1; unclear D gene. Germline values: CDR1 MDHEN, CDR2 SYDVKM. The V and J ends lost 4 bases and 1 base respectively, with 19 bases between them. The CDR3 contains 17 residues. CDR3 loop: CASSSIIALRENTEAFF. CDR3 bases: TGTGCCAGCAGTTCCATCATCGCGCTCCGAGAGAACACTGAAGCTTTCTTT.

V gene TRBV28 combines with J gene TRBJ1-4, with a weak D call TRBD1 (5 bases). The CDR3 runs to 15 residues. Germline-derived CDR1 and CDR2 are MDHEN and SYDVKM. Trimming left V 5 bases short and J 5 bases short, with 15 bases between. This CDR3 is CASSLTRKGNEKLFF. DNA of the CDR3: TGTGCCAGCAGTCTGACCCGTAAGGGGAATGAAAAACTGTTTTTT.

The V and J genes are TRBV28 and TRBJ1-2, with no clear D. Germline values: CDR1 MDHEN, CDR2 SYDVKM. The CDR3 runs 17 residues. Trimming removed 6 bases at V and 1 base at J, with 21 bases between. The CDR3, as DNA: TGTGCCAGCAGCCAACGTTTGAGGAGAGAAAATAACTATGGCTACACCTTC. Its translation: CASSQRLRRENNYGYTF.

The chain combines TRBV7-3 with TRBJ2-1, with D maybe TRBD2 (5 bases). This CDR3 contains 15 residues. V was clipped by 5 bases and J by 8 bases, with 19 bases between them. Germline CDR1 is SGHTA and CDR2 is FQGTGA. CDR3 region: CASSKSGLSLDEQFF. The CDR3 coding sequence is TGTGCCAGCAGCAAAAGCGGACTCTCCCTAGATGAGCAGTTCTTC.

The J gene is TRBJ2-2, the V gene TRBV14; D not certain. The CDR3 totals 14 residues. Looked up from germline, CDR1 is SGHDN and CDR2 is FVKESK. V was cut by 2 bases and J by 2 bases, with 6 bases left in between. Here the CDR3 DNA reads TGTGCCAGCAGCCAACTTAAAAACACCGGGGAGCTGTTTTTT. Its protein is CASSQLKNTGELFF.

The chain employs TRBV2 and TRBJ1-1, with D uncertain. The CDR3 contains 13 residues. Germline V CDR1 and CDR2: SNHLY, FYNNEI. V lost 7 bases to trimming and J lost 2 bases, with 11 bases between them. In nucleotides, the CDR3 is TGTGCCAGCACTTCCCGGGAAAACACTGAAGCTTTCTTT. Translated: CASTSRENTEAFF.

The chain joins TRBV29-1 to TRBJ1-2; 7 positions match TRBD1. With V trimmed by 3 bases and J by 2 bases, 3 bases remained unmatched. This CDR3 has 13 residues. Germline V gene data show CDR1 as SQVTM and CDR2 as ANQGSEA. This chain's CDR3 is CSVEEGGNYGYTF. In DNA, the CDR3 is TGCAGCGTTGAGGAAGGGGGCAACTATGGCTACACCTTC. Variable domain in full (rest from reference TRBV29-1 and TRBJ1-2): SAVISQKPSRDICQRGTSLTIQCQVDSQVTMMFWYRQQPGQSLTLIATANQGSEATYESGFVIDKFPISRPNLTFSTLTVSNMSPEDSSIYLCSVEEGGNYGYTFGSGTRLTVV.

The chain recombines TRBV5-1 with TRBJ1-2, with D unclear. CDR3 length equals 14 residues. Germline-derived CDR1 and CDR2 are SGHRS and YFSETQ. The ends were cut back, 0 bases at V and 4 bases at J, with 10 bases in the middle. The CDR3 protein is CASSLAATGYGYTF. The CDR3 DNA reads TGCGCCAGCAGCTTGGCTGCGACGGGCTATGGCTACACCTTC.

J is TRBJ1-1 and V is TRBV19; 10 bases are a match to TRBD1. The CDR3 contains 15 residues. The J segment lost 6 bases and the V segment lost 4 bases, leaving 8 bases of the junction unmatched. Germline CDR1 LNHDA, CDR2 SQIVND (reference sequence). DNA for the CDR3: TGTGCCAGTAGTAACCCTCGGGACAGGGGCCCTGAAGCTTTCTTT. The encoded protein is CASSNPRDRGPEAFF.

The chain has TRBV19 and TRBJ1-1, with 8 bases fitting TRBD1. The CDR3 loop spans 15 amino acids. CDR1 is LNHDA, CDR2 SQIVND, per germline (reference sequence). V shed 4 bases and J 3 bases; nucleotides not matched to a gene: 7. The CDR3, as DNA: TGTGCCAGTAGTAGGAAGGACAGGGCATACACTGAAGCTTTCTTT. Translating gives CASSRKDRAYTEAFF.

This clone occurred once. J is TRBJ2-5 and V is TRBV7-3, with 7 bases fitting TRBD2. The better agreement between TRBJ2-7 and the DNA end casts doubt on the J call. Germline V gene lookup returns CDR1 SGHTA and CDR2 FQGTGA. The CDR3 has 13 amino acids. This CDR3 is CASSFMGEGEQYF. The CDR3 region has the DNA TGTGCCAGCAGCTTTATGGGGGAGGGCGAGCAGTACTTC.

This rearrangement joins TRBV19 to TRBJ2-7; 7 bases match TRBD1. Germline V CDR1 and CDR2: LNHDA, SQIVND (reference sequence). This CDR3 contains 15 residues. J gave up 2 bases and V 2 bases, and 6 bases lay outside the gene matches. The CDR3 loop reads CASSITDDRAYEQYF. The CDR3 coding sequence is TGTGCCAGTAGTATAACCGACGACAGGGCCTACGAGCAGTACTTC.

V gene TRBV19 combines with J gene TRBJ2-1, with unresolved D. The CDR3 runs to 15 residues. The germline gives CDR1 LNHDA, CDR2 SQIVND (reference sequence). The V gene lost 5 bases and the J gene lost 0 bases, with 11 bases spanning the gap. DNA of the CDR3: TGTGCCAGTAGTGTACAGATACCCTCCTACAATGAGCAGTTCTTC. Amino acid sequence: CASSVQIPSYNEQFF.

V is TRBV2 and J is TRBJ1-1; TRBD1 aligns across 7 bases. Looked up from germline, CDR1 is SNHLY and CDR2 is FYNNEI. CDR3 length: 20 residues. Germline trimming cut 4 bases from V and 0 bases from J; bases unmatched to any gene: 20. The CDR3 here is CASSVPGGELTDRVNTEAFF. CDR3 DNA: TGTGCCAGCAGTGTGCCAGGGGGTGAATTAACCGATAGGGTGAACACTGAAGCTTTCTTT.